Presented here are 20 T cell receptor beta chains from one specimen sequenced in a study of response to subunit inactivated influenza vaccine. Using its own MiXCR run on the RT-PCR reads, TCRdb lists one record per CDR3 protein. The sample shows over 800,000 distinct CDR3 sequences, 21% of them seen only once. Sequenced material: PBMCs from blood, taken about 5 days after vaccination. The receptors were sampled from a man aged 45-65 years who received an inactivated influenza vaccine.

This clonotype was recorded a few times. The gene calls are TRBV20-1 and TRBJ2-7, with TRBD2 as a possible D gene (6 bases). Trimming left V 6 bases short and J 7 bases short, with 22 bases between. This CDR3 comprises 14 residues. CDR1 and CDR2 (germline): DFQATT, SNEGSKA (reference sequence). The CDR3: CSAMRDLALLEQYF. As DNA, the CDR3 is TGCAGTGCCATGCGGGACTTGGCCCTTTTAGAGCAGTACTTC.

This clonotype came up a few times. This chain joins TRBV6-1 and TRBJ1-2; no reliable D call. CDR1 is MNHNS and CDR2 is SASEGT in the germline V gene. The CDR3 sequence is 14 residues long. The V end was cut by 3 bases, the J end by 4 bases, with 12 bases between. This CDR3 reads CASSDYRAPYGYTF. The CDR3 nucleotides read TGTGCCAGCAGTGACTACCGGGCCCCCTATGGCTACACCTTC.

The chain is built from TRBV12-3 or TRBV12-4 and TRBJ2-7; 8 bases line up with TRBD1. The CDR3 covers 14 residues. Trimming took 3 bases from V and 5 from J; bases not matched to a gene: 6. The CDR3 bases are TGTGCCAGCAGTTTCGCAGGGGGCTTCCACGAGCAGTACTTC. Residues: CASSFAGGFHEQYF.

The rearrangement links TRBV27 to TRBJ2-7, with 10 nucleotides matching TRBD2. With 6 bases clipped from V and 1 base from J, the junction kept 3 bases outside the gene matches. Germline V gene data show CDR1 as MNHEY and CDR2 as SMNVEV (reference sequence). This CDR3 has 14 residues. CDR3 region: CASRQRGGSYEQYF. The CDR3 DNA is TGTGCCAGCAGGCAGCGGGGGGGTTCCTACGAGCAGTACTTC.

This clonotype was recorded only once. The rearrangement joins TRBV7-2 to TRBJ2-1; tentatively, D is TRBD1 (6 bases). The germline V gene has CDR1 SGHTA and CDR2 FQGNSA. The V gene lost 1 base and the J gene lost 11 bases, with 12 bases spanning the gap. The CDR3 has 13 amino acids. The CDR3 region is CASSLGLGTKQFF. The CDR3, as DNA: TGTGCCAGCAGCTTAGGGCTCGGGACAAAGCAGTTCTTC.

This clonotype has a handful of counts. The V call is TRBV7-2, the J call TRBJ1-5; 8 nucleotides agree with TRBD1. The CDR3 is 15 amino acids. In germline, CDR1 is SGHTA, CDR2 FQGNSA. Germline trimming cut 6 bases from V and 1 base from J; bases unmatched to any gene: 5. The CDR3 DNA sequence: TGTGCCAGCAGTCCAGGACAGGGAAGCAATCAGCCCCAGCATTTT. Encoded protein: CASSPGQGSNQPQHF.

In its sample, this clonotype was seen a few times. CDR3 coding DNA: TGTGCCAGCAGTTTAGCCCTCTCGGGGACTTCGCAGTATTTT. It specifies CASSLALSGTSQYF. The V call is TRBV12-3 or TRBV12-4, the J call TRBJ2-3; a weak D match, TRBD2 (6 bases). With 0 bases removed from V and 10 bases from J, the gap between germline ends came to 14 bases. This CDR3 has 14 residues.

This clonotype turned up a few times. The DNA for the CDR3 is TGCAGCGGTTTTGGGAATGGCTACACCTTC. Amino acid sequence: CSGFGNGYTF. This chain connects TRBV29-1 to TRBJ1-2, with unresolved D. Germline loops: CDR1 SQVTM, CDR2 ANQGSEA. With 7 bases removed from V and 6 bases from J, the gap between germline ends came to 9 bases. This CDR3 contains 10 residues.

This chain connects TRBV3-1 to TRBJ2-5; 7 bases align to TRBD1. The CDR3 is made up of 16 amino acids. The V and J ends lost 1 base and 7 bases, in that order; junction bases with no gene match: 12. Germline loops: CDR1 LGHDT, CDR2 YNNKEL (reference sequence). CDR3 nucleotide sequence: TGTGCCAGCAGCCAAGCGAAAGGACAGGCTTTTGGGACCCAGTACTTC. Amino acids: CASSQAKGQAFGTQYF.

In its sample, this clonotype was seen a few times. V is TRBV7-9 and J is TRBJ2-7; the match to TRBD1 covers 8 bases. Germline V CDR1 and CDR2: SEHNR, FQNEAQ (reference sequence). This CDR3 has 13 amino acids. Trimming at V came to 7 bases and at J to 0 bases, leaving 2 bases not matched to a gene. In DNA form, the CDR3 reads TGTGCCAGCACCGGACAGGGCTCCTACGAGCAGTACTTC. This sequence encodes CASTGQGSYEQYF.

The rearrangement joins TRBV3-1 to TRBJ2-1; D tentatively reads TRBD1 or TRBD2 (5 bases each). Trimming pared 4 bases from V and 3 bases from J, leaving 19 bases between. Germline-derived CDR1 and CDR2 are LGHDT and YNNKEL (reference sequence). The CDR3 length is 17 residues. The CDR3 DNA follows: TGTGCCAGCAGCCCGGGACGAACGACACAAAGCTACAATGAGCAGTTCTTC. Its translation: CASSPGRTTQSYNEQFF.

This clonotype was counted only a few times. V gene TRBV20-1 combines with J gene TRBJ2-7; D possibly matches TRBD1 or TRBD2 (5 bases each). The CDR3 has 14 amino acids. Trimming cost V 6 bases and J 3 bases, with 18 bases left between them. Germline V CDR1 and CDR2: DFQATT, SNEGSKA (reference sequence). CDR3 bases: TGCAGTGCCTCTGGGTTGGGGGTTAGCTACGAGCAGTACTTC. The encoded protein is CSASGLGVSYEQYF.

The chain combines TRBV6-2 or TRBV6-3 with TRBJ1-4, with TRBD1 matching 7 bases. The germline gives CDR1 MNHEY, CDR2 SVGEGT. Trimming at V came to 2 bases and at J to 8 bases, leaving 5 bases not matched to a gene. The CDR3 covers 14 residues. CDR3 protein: CASSYRDSYEKLFF. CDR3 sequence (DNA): TGTGCCAGCAGTTACCGGGACAGTTACGAAAAACTGTTTTTT.

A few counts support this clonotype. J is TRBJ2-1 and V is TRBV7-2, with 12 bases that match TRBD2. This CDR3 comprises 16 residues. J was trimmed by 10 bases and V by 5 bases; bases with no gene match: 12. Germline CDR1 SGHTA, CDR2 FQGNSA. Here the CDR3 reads CASSRGLAGIGGEQFF. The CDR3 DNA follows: TGTGCCAGCAGCCGAGGACTAGCGGGGATAGGGGGCGAGCAGTTCTTC.

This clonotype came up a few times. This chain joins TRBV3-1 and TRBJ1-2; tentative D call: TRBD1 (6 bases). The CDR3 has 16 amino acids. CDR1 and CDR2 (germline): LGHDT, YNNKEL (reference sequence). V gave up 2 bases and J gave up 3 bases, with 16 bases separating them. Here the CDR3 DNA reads TGTGCCAGCAGCCAAACAGGGCTCTACCGGGACTATGGCTACACCTTC. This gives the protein CASSQTGLYRDYGYTF.

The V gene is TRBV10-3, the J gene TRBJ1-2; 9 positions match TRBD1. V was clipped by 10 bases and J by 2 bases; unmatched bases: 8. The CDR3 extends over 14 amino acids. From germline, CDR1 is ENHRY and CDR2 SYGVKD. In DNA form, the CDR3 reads TGTGCCAGCACTCCAGACAGGGGGAACTATGGCTACACCTTC. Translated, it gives CASTPDRGNYGYTF.

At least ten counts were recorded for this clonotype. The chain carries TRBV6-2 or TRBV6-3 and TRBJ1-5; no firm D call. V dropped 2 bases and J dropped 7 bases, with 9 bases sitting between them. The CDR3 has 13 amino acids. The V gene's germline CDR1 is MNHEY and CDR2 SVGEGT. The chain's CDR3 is CASSYTTGQPQHF. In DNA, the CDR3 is TGTGCCAGCAGTTACACGACGGGCCAGCCCCAGCATTTT.

Here the CDR3 DNA reads TGTGCCAGCAGTTCGGGACAAGAGAAACCCACTAACTATGGCTACACCTTC. It codes for CASSSGQEKPTNYGYTF. The chain combines TRBV7-9 with TRBJ1-2, with D possibly matching TRBD1 (6 bases). This CDR3 spans 17 amino acids. V lost 6 bases, J lost 0 bases, and 20 bases lay in between. Per germline, CDR1 SEHNR and CDR2 FQNEAQ (reference sequence).

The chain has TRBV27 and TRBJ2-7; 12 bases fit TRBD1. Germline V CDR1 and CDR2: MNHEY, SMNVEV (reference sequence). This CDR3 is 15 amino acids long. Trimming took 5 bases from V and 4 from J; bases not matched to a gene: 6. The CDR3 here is CASSPGTGGAYEQYF. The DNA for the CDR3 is TGTGCCAGCAGTCCAGGGACAGGGGGCGCGTACGAGCAGTACTTC.

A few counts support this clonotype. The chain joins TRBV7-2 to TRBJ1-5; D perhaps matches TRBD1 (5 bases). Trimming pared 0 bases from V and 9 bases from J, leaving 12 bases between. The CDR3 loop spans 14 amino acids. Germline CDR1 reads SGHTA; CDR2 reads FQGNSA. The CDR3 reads CASSLAEFRGPQHF. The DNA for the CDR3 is TGTGCCAGCAGCTTAGCAGAGTTTAGGGGGCCCCAGCATTTT.